A selection of T cell receptor beta chains follows, all from one sample in a study of blood T cells in healthy people across ages. From the 5' RACE reads, TCRdb called clonotypes with MiXCR, one entry per CDR3 protein. This repertoire shows 1.8 million or so distinct CDR3 sequences, about two fifths found once; its top ten account for 20% to 25%. The sequenced sample consisted of blood. The receptors derive from a human donor in good health. Each CDR3 is given with its conserved first and last residue. A D gene is named only where the DNA matches it firmly. Expanded clones are given a class, and other clones once, few, many or no size at all.

j_gene: TRBJ2-2
d_gene: TRBD1
v_gene: TRBV14
abundance: few
CDR3aa: CASSQYRTGATGELFF
CDR3nt: TGTGCCAGCAGCCAATACCGGACAGGGGCCACCGGGGAGCTGTTTTTT

j_gene: TRBJ2-7
d_gene: TRBD2
v_gene: TRBV15
abundance: few
CDR3aa: CATSSGLGYEQYF
CDR3nt: TGTGCCACCAGCAGCGGACTAGGGTACGAGCAGTACTTC

j_gene: TRBJ2-1
d_gene: TRBD2
v_gene: TRBV4-2
abundance: .
CDR3aa: CASSPGGPMKQFF
CDR3nt: TGTGCCAGCAGTCCGGGGGGGCCTATGAAGCAGTTCTTC

j_gene: TRBJ2-3
d_gene: TRBD1
v_gene: TRBV7-9
abundance: .
CDR3aa: CASSSRTGIDTQYF
CDR3nt: TGTGCCAGCAGTTCCAGGACAGGGATAGATACGCAGTATTTT

j_gene: TRBJ2-7
d_gene: .
v_gene: TRBV4-1
abundance: .
CDR3aa: CASSQEWRQGDEQYF
CDR3nt: TGCGCCAGCAGCCAAGAATGGCGCCAGGGCGACGAGCAGTACTTC

j_gene: TRBJ2-1
d_gene: .
v_gene: TRBV20-1
abundance: .
CDR3aa: CSAIRGRETQFF
CDR3nt: TGCAGTGCTATCAGGGGTCGAGAGACCCAGTTCTTC

j_gene: TRBJ2-6
d_gene: .
v_gene: TRBV10-3
abundance: .
CDR3aa: CAISRTGTGANVLTF
CDR3nt: TGTGCCATCAGTCGGACGGGGACTGGGGCCAACGTCCTGACTTTC

j_gene: TRBJ1-2
d_gene: TRBD1
v_gene: TRBV7-8
abundance: few
CDR3aa: CASSYRETTGAATF
CDR3nt: TGTGCCAGCAGCTACCGAGAGACGACAGGGGCGGCCACCTTC

j_gene: TRBJ2-3
d_gene: .
v_gene: TRBV4-3
abundance: .
CDR3aa: CASSQVLGPKDTQYF
CDR3nt: TGCGCCAGCAGCCAAGTACTAGGTCCTAAAGATACGCAGTATTTT

j_gene: TRBJ1-1
d_gene: .
v_gene: TRBV4-3
abundance: .
CDR3aa: CASSQEGRPDREAFF
CDR3nt: TGCGCCAGCAGCCAAGAGGGTCGGCCAGATCGTGAAGCTTTCTTT

j_gene: TRBJ2-7
d_gene: TRBD2
v_gene: TRBV7-2
abundance: .
CDR3aa: CASSWLLSPGGEQYF
CDR3nt: TGTGCCAGCAGCTGGCTACTTTCACCGGGGGGCGAGCAGTACTTC

j_gene: TRBJ2-5
d_gene: TRBD1
v_gene: TRBV5-1
abundance: .
CDR3aa: CASSQTGARQEQYF
CDR3nt: TGCGCCAGCAGCCAGACAGGGGCCCGTCAGGAGCAGTACTTC

j_gene: TRBJ2-2
d_gene: .
v_gene: TRBV5-6
abundance: once
CDR3aa: CASSPVSSSTGELFF
CDR3nt: TGTGCCAGCAGCCCCGTTAGCTCGAGCACCGGGGAGCTGTTTTTT

j_gene: TRBJ2-5
d_gene: .
v_gene: TRBV2
abundance: .
CDR3aa: CASGHREWTETQYF
CDR3nt: TGTGCCAGCGGCCACCGGGAATGGACAGAGACCCAGTACTTC

j_gene: TRBJ1-1
d_gene: .
v_gene: TRBV7-2
abundance: .
CDR3aa: CASSYQGNIEAFF
CDR3nt: TGTGCCAGCAGCTACCAGGGGAATATTGAAGCTTTCTTT

j_gene: TRBJ2-5
d_gene: TRBD1
v_gene: TRBV25-1
abundance: few
CDR3aa: CASSATGGEETQYF
CDR3nt: TGTGCCAGCAGTGCGACAGGGGGCGAAGAGACCCAGTACTTC

j_gene: TRBJ2-1
d_gene: TRBD2
v_gene: TRBV10-3
abundance: .
CDR3aa: CASLAGSSYNEQFF
CDR3nt: TGTGCCAGCCTAGCGGGGAGCTCCTACAATGAGCAGTTCTTC

j_gene: TRBJ2-1
d_gene: TRBD2
v_gene: TRBV2
abundance: .
CDR3aa: CASKSLAGAYNEQFF
CDR3nt: TGTGCCAGCAAATCCCTAGCGGGGGCATACAATGAGCAGTTCTTC

j_gene: TRBJ1-1
d_gene: TRBD1
v_gene: TRBV12-3/TRBV12-4
abundance: .
CDR3aa: CASSPGTELNTEAFF
CDR3nt: TGTGCCAGCAGTCCGGGGACAGAACTGAACACTGAAGCTTTCTTT

j_gene: TRBJ2-5
d_gene: .
v_gene: TRBV7-2
abundance: .
CDR3aa: CASSLTSREETQYF
CDR3nt: TGTGCCAGCAGCTTAACCTCTAGGGAAGAGACCCAGTACTTC

j_gene: TRBJ2-1
d_gene: TRBD2
v_gene: TRBV20-1
abundance: .
CDR3aa: CSATSSGSYNGQFF
CDR3nt: TGCAGTGCAACCTCTAGCGGCTCCTACAATGGGCAGTTCTTC